The clone carrying this T cell receptor beta chain was seen a few times. The antigen remains undetermined. This sample is drawn from a study of blood T cells in healthy people across ages. It was with a sample-barcoded 5' primer and a J-beta primer mix that a second PCR of about 6 to 11 cycles was run. Every molecule of cDNA carried a tag from a template-switch adaptor with 12 random nucleotides. TCRdb re-derived calls from the 5' RACE reads in MiXCR, one entry per CDR3 protein. The sample records roughly 680,000 distinct CDR3 sequences, more than 45% being singletons. This CDR3 region has 12 residues. V dropped 1 base and J dropped 4 bases, with 6 bases sitting between them. Germline V gives CDR1 DFQATT, CDR2 SNEGSKA (reference sequence). Study-level results: Roughly linear declines in TCR beta diversity per million T cells occurred with age.

Donors gave ten milliliters of peripheral blood apiece. The chain recombines TRBV20-1 with TRBJ2-3; no clear D. The material sequenced was blood. The receptor was derived from a woman older than 75 in good health. The DNA for the CDR3 is TGCAGTGCTAGAGGGATGGCAGATACGCAGTATTTT. Translation: CSARGMADTQYF.